These 4 T cell receptor beta chains came from one sample sequenced in a study of control samples from healthy donors and cancer patients. Repertoires were generated with immunoSEQ multiplex PCR, while TCRdb's copy carries only in-frame clones and drops some. The table lists some 99,000 clones, around nine tenths of them singletons. What was sequenced was blood. The receptors derive from a woman aged 50 to 60 in good health.

The chain employs TRBV28 and TRBJ2-7; D is tentatively TRBD1 or TRBD2 (5 bases each). The germline V and J ends were trimmed by 5 bases and 2 bases, with 13 bases remaining between them. CDR3 length: 14 residues. CDR1 is MDHEN, CDR2 SYDVKM, per germline. CDR3 bases: TGTGCCAGCAGTGCCGGGACCCCCCCCTACGAGCAGTACTTC. Its translation is CASSAGTPPYEQYF.

The chain is built from TRBV29-1 and TRBJ2-1, with no clear D. The CDR3 consists of 14 residues. Germline CDR1 reads SQVTM; CDR2 reads ANQGSEA. V shed 2 bases and J shed 0 bases, with 8 bases lying between them. As DNA, the CDR3 is TGCAGCGTTGAACGGGTAGGCTCCTACAATGAGCAGTTCTTC. Its protein is CSVERVGSYNEQFF.

V usage is TRBV19 and J usage is TRBJ1-5; maybe TRBD1 (5 bases). Trimming removed 2 bases from V and 1 base from J, with 15 bases in between. The V gene's germline CDR1 is LNHDA and CDR2 SQIVND (reference sequence). CDR3 length equals 17 residues. The CDR3 region has the DNA TGTGCCAGTAGTATACTCCCCCCGGGGGTCAGCAATCAGCCCCAGCATTTT. Its protein is CASSILPPGVSNQPQHF.

V and J are TRBV27 and TRBJ1-5; D gene ambiguous. The CDR3 consists of 15 residues. The V gene's germline CDR1 is MNHEY and CDR2 SMNVEV (reference sequence). Trimming pared 8 bases from V and 7 bases from J, leaving 21 bases between. CDR3 DNA sequence: TGTGCCAGCCGATCGACGGAGTTTGGGTTCCAGCCCCAGCATTTT. This codes for CASRSTEFGFQPQHF.